This T cell receptor (beta chain) was sequenced for a study of blood T cell repertoires in COVID-19. TCRdb keeps only in-frame clones here, not all; method: immunoSEQ multiplex PCR. The repertoire holds about 430,000 clones, with roughly 90% as singletons. After removal of 4 bases from V and 2 bases from J, the junction contained 8 bases not matched to a gene. This CDR3 region has 17 residues. In germline, CDR1 is LGHDT, CDR2 YNNKEL (reference sequence). This clone has only one observation. The origin of this receptor is a woman aged 25 to 39 with acute COVID-19. The specimen sequenced was PBMCs or T cells enriched from blood (not recorded which). This chain joins TRBV3-1 (or the pseudogene TRBV3-2) and TRBJ2-2; 9 bases match TRBD2. The CDR3 DNA is TGTGCCAGCAGCCCTTGGGGACTAGCCTTAAACACCGGGGAGCTGTTTTTT. As protein: CASSPWGLALNTGELFF.